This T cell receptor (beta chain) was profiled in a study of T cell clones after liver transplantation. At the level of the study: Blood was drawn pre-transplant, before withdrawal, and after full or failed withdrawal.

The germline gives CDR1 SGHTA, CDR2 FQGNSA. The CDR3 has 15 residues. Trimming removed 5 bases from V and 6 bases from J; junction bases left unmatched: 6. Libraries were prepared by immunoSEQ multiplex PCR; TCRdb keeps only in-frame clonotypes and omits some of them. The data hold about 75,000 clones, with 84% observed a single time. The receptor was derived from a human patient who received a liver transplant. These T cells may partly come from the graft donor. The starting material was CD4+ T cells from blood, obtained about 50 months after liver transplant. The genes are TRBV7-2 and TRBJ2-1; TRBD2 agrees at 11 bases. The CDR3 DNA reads TGTGCCAGCAGCACAATTAGCGGGAGGGGCAATGAGCAGTTCTTC. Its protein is CASSTISGRGNEQFF.